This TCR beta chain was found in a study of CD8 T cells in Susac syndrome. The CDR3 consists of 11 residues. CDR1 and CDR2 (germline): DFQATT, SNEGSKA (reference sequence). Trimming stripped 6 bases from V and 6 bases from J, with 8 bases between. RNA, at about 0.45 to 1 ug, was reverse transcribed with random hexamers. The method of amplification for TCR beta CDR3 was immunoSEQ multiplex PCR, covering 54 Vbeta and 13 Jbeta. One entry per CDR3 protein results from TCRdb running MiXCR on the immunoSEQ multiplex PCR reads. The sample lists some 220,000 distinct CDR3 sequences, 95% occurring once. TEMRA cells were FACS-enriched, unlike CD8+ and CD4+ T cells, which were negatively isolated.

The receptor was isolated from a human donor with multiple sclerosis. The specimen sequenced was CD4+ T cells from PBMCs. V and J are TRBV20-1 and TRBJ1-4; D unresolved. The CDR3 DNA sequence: TGCAGTGCGAGAATCGATGAAAAACTGTTTTTT. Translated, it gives CSARIDEKLFF.